A selection of T cell receptor beta chains follows, all from one sample in a study of CD8 T cells in ankylosing spondylitis. TCRdb used MiXCR to reprocess the 5' RACE reads, holding one entry per CDR3 protein. The repertoire holds about 330,000 distinct CDR3 sequences, with roughly 8% as singletons. Sequenced: blood, either unsorted or a sorted T cell fraction (not recorded which). The receptors were gathered from a male donor with ankylosing spondylitis. Each CDR3 is given with its conserved first and last residue. D genes are given only for firm matches. A row's size may be missing; if present it is once, few, many or a size class.

D gene	V gene	J gene	clone size	CDR3 DNA	CDR3 protein
NA	TRBV7-2	TRBJ1-2	NA	TGTGCCAGCAGCCCAGGGTCGGGCAGGGTAGGAGGCTACACCTTC	CASSPGSGRVGGYTF
NA	TRBV5-1	TRBJ1-6	few	TGCGCCAGCAGCTTGTTGCAGGACCTAAATAATTCACCCCTCCACTTT	CASSLLQDLNNSPLHF
TRBD2	TRBV18	TRBJ2-1	many	TGTGCCAGCTCACCCTCGACTAGCGGGAGATACAATGAGCAGTTCTTC	CASSPSTSGRYNEQFF
NA	TRBV27	TRBJ1-4	NA	TGTGCCAGCAGTTTGTGGGCAACTAATGAAAAACTGTTTTTT	CASSLWATNEKLFF
NA	TRBV27	TRBJ2-1	NA	TGTGCCAGCAGTTCCCTTCTCTACAATGAGCAGTTCTTC	CASSSLLYNEQFF
TRBD1	TRBV3-1	TRBJ2-1	many	TGTGCCAGCAGCCAAGATGCGACAGGGGGGTACAATGAGCAGTTCTTC	CASSQDATGGYNEQFF
NA	TRBV18	TRBJ2-1	few	TGTGCCAGCTCACCACCGGATTGGACCTACAATGAGCAGTTCTTC	CASSPPDWTYNEQFF
NA	TRBV11-2	TRBJ2-7	few	TGTGCCAGCAGCTTAGTTCGGGGGCAGTACGAGCAGTACTTC	CASSLVRGQYEQYF
NA	TRBV7-2	TRBJ1-4	few	TGTGCCAGCAGCTCCGGGACTGATGAAAAACTGTTTTTT	CASSSGTDEKLFF
TRBD1	TRBV29-1	TRBJ2-1	many	TGCAGCGTTTGGCCGACAGGGGCGGCGAATGAGCAGTTCTTC	CSVWPTGAANEQFF
TRBD1	TRBV29-1	TRBJ1-1	many	TGCAGCGTTGAAACAGGGGTGGACACTGAAGCTTTCTTT	CSVETGVDTEAFF
TRBD1	TRBV28	TRBJ2-1	NA	TGTGCCAGCAGTTTACCCTCGGGACAGCTATCCTACAATGAGCAGTTCTTC	CASSLPSGQLSYNEQFF
NA	TRBV12-3/TRBV12-4	TRBJ2-5	many	TGTGCCAGCAGTTTAGATGGTCTTCAAGAGACCCAGTACTTC	CASSLDGLQETQYF
NA	TRBV24-1	TRBJ2-5	few	TGTGCCACCAGTGATTCAGGGACGCCCAGGGTAAAGACCCAGTACTTC	CATSDSGTPRVKTQYF
NA	TRBV15	TRBJ2-1	NA	TGTGCCACCAGCAGAGGACAGATCTACAATGAGCAGTTCTTC	CATSRGQIYNEQFF
NA	TRBV12-3/TRBV12-4	TRBJ2-2	many	TGTGCCAGCAGCTCAACCAGGGTTTCCGGGGAGCTGTTTTTT	CASSSTRVSGELFF
NA	TRBV7-9	TRBJ1-6	NA	TGTGCCAGCAGCTTAGCCCCCGTTGGGGCGGGTTCACCCCTCCACTTT	CASSLAPVGAGSPLHF
TRBD1	TRBV29-1	TRBJ1-1	NA	TGCAGCGGGGGACAGCCCGACGGGTACACTGAAGCTTTCTTT	CSGGQPDGYTEAFF
TRBD2	TRBV24-1	TRBJ2-7	many	TGTGCCACCAGCAGCGGGAGTATCTCCTACGAGCAGTACTTC	CATSSGSISYEQYF
NA	TRBV7-2	TRBJ1-1	few	TGTGCCAGCAGCTTTACACCCGCGGGCACTGAAGCTTTCTTT	CASSFTPAGTEAFF
NA	TRBV7-2	TRBJ2-4	many	TGTGCCAGCAGCTTAGCGGAAGGGGCAAACATTCAGTACTTC	CASSLAEGANIQYF
NA	TRBV20-1	TRBJ2-7	many	TGCAGTGCTAGAAGTTTAGACAGTTACGAGCAGTACTTC	CSARSLDSYEQYF
TRBD2	TRBV29-1	TRBJ2-3	NA	TGCAGCGTTGTGAATCCAGGTAGCGGGATATTTAGCACAGATACGCAGTATTTT	CSVVNPGSGIFSTDTQYF
NA	TRBV11-1	TRBJ2-2	few	NA	CASSQFLDHRGRNTGELFFF
NA	TRBV28	TRBJ1-4	many	TGTGCCAGCAGTTTAAGGGACGGCCGTGAAAAACTGTTTTTT	CASSLRDGREKLFF
TRBD2	TRBV20-1	TRBJ2-7	few	TGCAGTGCCGCTGGGACTAGGGGGAGAGGGTCCTACGAGCAGTACTTC	CSAAGTRGRGSYEQYF
NA	TRBV20-1	TRBJ2-7	NA	TGCAGTGCCCTGGGCGACCTCTCCTACGAGCAGTACTTC	CSALGDLSYEQYF
TRBD1	TRBV3-1	TRBJ1-1	NA	TGTGCCAGCAGCCAAGAGGACAGGGTGGCTGAAGCTTTCTTT	CASSQEDRVAEAFF
NA	TRBV12-3/TRBV12-4	TRBJ2-7	many	TGTGCCAGCGGACCGGGTACAGGGAGGTACGAGCAGTACTTC	CASGPGTGRYEQYF